This TCR beta chain was captured by sequencing in a study of control samples from healthy donors and cancer patients. TCRdb keeps only in-frame clones here, not all; method: immunoSEQ multiplex PCR. Counted here are tens of thousands of clones, around 94% occurring once; the ten biggest clones make up roughly 4%. The CDR3 totals 15 residues. The V and J ends lost 4 bases and 1 base respectively, with 11 bases between them. In germline, CDR1 is LNHDA, CDR2 SQIVND (reference sequence). The sequencing input was blood. The gene calls are TRBV19 and TRBJ1-5, with D unresolved. The receptor's source is a young man in good health. The CDR3 is CASSNPYGSNQPQHF. In DNA form, the CDR3 reads TGTGCCAGTAGTAACCCCTACGGAAGCAATCAGCCCCAGCATTTT. Full variable domain (remainder filled in from reference TRBV19 and TRBJ1-5): DGGITQSPKYLFRKEGQNVTLSCEQNLNHDAMYWYRQDPGQGLRLIYYSQIVNDFQKGDIAEGYSVSREKKESFPLTVTSAQKNPTAFYLCASSNPYGSNQPQHFGDGTRLSIL.